Following are 4 T cell receptor beta chains from one sample sequenced in a study of OX40 agonist ivuxolimab in advanced cancers. Using immunoSEQ multiplex PCR, the repertoire was profiled, and TCRdb retains in-frame clones only, with some absent. Seen here are around 60,000 clones, about 90% observed once, and the top ten hold 1.5% to 2%. This specimen consisted of CD4+ or CD8+ T cells sorted from blood, obtained in a trial of the OX40 agonist ivuxolimab. The receptors originated from an adult with an advanced solid tumor such as melanoma, head and neck, liver or kidney cancer.

The chain carries TRBV18 and TRBJ1-1; 7 positions agree with TRBD1. Looked up from germline, CDR1 is KGHSH and CDR2 is LQKENI. V was pared by 8 bases and J by 8 bases, with 8 bases of the junction left unmatched. CDR3 length equals 12 residues. Here the CDR3 DNA reads TGTGCCAGCGCGACCGGGGACAGCGAAGCTTTCTTT. Protein: CASATGDSEAFF.

V and J are TRBV28 and TRBJ2-1; 12 bases fit TRBD2. Looked up from germline, CDR1 is MDHEN and CDR2 is SYDVKM. Germline trimming cut 3 bases from V and 6 bases from J; bases unmatched to any gene: 3. This CDR3 is built from 15 residues. CDR3 sequence: CASSLASGGANEQFF. For the CDR3, the DNA is TGTGCCAGCAGTTTGGCTAGCGGGGGGGCCAATGAGCAGTTCTTC.

This chain uses TRBV6-1 with TRBJ2-1, with 13 nucleotides matching TRBD2. CDR3 size: 17 residues. V dropped 4 bases and J dropped 6; count of bases not matched to a gene: 9. In germline, CDR1 is MNHNS, CDR2 SASEGT. The CDR3 is CASSAQSGLAGLNEQFF. The CDR3 DNA is TGTGCCAGCAGTGCCCAGTCGGGACTAGCGGGACTCAATGAGCAGTTCTTC.

The chain joins TRBV28 to TRBJ1-4, with D possibly TRBD1 on 6 matching bases. Trimming shortened V by 3 bases and J by 11 bases, and 13 bases separated the two germline ends. The CDR3 has 13 amino acids. From germline, CDR1 is MDHEN and CDR2 SYDVKM. This CDR3 reads CASSFVRGGKLFF. DNA of the CDR3: TGTGCCAGCAGTTTTGTCAGGGGAGGTAAACTGTTTTTT.